Sequencing of this T cell receptor beta chain was carried out in a study of CD8 T cells in ankylosing spondylitis. General study results and limits: Reportedly, disease-linked clones are significantly enriched in ankylosing spondylitis patients' matched synovial fluid. Some of these motif variants have turned up before, in reports on reactive arthritis synovial fluid and blood. Within ankylosing spondylitis blood, a TCR beta motif made up of under 10 highly homologous variants appeared to be characteristic.

Concerning this clonotype itself: Its antigen is as yet unknown.

Using quantitative 5'-RACE with molecular barcodes, the authors made TCR beta libraries. TCRdb reprocessed the 5' RACE reads via MiXCR and lists one record per CDR3 protein. The profile shows some 250,000 distinct CDR3 sequences, roughly 8.6% of them singletons. V lost 5 bases and J lost 9, with 14 bases in between. The CDR3 length is 13 residues. Germline lookup yields CDR1 SGHTA and CDR2 FQGNSA. The sample consisted of blood, either unsorted or a sorted T cell fraction (not recorded which). The V and J genes are TRBV7-2 and TRBJ2-1; D is perhaps TRBD1 or TRBD2 (6 bases each). The receptor was derived from a male donor with ankylosing spondylitis or in good health (not recorded which). CDR3 region: CASSLPGAAEQFF. Written as DNA, the CDR3 is TGTGCCAGCAGCCTCCCGGGGGCTGCTGAGCAGTTCTTC.